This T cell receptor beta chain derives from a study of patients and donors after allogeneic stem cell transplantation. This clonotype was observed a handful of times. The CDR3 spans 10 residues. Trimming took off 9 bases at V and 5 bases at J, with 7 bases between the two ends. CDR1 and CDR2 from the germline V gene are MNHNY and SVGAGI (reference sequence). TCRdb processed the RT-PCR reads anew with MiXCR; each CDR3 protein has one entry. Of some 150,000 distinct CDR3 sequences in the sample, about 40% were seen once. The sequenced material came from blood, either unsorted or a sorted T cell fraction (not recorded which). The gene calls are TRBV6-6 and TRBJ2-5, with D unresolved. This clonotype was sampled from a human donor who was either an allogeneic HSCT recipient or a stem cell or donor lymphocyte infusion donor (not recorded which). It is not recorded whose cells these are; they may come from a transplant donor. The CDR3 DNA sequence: TGTGCCAGTTTCTATGAGACCCAGTACTTC. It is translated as CASFYETQYF.